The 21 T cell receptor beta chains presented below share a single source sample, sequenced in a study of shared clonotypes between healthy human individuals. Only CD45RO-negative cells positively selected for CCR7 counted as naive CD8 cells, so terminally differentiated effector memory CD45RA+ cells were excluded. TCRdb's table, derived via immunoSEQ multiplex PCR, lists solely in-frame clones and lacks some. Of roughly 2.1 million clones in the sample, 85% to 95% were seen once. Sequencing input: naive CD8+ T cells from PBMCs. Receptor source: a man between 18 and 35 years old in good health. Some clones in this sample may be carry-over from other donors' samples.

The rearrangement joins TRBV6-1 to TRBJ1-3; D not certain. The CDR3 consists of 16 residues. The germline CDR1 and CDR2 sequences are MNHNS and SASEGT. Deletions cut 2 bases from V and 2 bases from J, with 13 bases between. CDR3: CASSELRPVPGNTIYF. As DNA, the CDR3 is TGTGCCAGCAGTGAATTACGGCCGGTCCCTGGAAACACCATATATTTT.

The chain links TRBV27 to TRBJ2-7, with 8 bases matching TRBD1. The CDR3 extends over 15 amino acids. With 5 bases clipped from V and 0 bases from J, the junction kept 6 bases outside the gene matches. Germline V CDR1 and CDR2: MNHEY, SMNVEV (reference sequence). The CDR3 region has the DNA TGTGCCAGCAGTCAACACAGGGGGAGCTCCTACGAGCAGTACTTC. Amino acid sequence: CASSQHRGSSYEQYF.

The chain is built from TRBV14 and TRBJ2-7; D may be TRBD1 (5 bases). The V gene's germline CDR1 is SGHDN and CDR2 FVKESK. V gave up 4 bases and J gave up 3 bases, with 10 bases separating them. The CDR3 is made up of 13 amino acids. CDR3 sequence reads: CASSLRQLYEQYF. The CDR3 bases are TGTGCCAGCAGCCTCCGACAGCTCTACGAGCAGTACTTC. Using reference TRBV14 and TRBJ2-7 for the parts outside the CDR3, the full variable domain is EAGVTQFPSHSVIEKGQTVTLRCDPISGHDNLYWYRRVMGKEIKFLLHFVKESKQDESGMPNNRFLAERTGGTYSTLKVQPAELEDSGVYFCASSLRQLYEQYFGPGTRLTVT.

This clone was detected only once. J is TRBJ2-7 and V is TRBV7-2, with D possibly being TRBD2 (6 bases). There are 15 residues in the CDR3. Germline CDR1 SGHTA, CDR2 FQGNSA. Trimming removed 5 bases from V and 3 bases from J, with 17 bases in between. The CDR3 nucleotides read TGTGCCAGCAGCCCCTTTTCGGGAGAGGACTACGAGCAGTACTTC. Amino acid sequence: CASSPFSGEDYEQYF. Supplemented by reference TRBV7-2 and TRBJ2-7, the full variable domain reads GAGVSQSPSNKVTEKGKDVELRCDPISGHTALYWYRQSLGQGLEFLIYFQGNSAPDKSGLPSDRFSAERTGGSVSTLTIQRTQQEDSAVYLCASSPFSGEDYEQYFGPGTRLTVT.

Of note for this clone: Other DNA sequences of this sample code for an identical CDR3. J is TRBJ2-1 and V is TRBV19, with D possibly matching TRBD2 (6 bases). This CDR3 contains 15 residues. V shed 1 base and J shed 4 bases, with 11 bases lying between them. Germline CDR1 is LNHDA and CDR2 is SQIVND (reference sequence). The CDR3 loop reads CASSIGSGSYNEQFF. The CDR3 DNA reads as TGTGCCAGTAGTATAGGGAGCGGGTCTTACAATGAGCAGTTCTTC.

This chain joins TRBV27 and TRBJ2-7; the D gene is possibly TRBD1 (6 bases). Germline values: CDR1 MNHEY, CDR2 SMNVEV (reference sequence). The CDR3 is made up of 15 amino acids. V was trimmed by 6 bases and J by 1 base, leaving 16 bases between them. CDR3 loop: CASSTRDMGSYEQYF. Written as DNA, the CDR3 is TGTGCCAGCAGCACCCGGGACATGGGATCCTACGAGCAGTACTTC.

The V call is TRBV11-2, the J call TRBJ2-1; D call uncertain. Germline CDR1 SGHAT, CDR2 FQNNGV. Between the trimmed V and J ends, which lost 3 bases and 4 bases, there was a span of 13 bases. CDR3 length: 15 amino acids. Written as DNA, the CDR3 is TGTGCCAGCAGCTTGTTCACGGGCCCTTACAATGAGCAGTTCTTC. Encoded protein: CASSLFTGPYNEQFF.

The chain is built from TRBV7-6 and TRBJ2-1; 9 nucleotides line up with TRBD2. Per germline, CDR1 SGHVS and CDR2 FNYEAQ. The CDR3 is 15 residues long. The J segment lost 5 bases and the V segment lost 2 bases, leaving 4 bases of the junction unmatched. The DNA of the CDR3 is TGTGCCAGCAGCTTACTGGCGGGAGGGGACAATGAGCAGTTCTTC. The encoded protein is CASSLLAGGDNEQFF.

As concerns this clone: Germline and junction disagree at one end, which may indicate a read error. The CDR3 DNA reads as TGTGCCAGCAGTTTTAGTCGGCAGGGGTTAGGAGGGAGCCGGTTT. Amino acid sequence: CASSFSRQGLGGSRF. V usage is TRBV28 and J usage is TRBJ1-5, with D tentatively TRBD1 (6 bases). From germline, CDR1 is MDHEN and CDR2 SYDVKM. CDR3 length: 15 amino acids.

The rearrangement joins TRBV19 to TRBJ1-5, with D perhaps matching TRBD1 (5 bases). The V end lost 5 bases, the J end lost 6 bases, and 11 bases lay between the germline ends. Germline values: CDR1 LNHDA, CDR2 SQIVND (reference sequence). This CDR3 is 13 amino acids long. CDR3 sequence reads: CASSDLGTQPQHF. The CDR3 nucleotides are TGTGCCAGTAGTGATTTGGGGACTCAGCCCCAGCATTTT.

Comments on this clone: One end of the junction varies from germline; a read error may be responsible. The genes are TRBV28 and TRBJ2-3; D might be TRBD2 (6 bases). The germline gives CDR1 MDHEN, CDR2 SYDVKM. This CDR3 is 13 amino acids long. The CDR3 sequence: CASSLGGRDPFFF. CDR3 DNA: TGTGCCAGCAGTTTGGGCGGGCGGGACCCGTTTTTTTTT.

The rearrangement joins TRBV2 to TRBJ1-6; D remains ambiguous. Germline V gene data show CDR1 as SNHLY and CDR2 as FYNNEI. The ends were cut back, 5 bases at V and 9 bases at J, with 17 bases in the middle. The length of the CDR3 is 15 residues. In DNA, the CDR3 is TGTGCCAGCAGTACCCGCCCCATCGTAGGTTCACCCCTCCACTTT. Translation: CASSTRPIVGSPLHF.

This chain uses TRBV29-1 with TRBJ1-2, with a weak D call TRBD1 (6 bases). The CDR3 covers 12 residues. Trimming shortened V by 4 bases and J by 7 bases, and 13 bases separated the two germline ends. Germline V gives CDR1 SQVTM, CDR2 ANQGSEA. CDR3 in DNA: TGCAGCGTTGTAGGCTTAGGGGGTGGCTACACCTTC. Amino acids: CSVVGLGGGYTF.

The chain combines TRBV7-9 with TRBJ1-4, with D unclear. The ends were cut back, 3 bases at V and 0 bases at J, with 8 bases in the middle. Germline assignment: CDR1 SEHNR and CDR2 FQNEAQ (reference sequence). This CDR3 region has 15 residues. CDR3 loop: CASSFRGTTNEKLFF. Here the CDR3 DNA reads TGTGCCAGCAGCTTCCGGGGAACAACTAATGAAAAACTGTTTTTT.

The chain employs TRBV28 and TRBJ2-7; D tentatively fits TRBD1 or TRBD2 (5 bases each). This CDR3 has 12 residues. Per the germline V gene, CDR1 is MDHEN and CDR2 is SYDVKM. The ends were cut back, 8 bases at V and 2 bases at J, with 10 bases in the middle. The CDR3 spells CASRWGTYEQYF. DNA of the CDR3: TGTGCCAGCCGATGGGGGACCTACGAGCAGTACTTC.

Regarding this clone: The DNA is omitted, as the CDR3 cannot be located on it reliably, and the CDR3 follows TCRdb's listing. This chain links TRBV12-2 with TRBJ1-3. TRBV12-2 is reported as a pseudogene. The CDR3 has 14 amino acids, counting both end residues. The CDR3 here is CASREWGAGNTIYF.

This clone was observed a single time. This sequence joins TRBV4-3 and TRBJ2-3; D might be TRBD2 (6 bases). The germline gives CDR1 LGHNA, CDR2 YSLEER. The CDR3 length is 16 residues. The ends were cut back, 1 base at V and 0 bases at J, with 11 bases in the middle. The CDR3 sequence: CASSQVWGLSTDTQYF. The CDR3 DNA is TGCGCCAGCAGCCAAGTATGGGGACTTAGCACAGATACGCAGTATTTT.

The CDR3 spells CAISDIPPGNTEAFF. DNA for the CDR3: TGTGCCATCAGTGACATTCCTCCGGGGAACACTGAAGCTTTCTTT. The genes are TRBV10-3 and TRBJ1-1; D ambiguous. Germline V gene sequence: CDR1 ENHRY, CDR2 SYGVKD. V gave up 3 bases and J gave up 1 base, with 12 bases separating them. The CDR3 is made up of 15 amino acids.

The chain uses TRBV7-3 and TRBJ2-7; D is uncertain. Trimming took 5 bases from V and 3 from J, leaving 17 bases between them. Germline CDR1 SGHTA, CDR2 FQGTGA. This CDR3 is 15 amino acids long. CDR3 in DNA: TGTGCCAGCAGCCCCCACTACTCACCCCTCTACGAGCAGTACTTC. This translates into CASSPHYSPLYEQYF.

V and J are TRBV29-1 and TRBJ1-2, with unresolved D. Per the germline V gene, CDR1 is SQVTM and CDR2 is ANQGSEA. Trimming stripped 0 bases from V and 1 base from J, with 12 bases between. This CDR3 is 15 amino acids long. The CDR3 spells CSVEEMGGLNYGYTF. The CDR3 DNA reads TGCAGCGTTGAAGAGATGGGTGGACTTAACTATGGCTACACCTTC.

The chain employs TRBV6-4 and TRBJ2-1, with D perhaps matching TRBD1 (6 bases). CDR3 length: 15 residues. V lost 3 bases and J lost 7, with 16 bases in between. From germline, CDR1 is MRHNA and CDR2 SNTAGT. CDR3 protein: CASSEPGQRRNEQFF. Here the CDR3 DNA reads TGTGCCAGCAGTGAACCGGGACAAAGAAGAAATGAGCAGTTCTTC.